A single T cell receptor beta chain is shown here with its context. TCRdb's copy holds only in-frame clones and misses some; the assay was immunoSEQ multiplex PCR. The sample consists of over 10,000 clones, over 75% of them appearing once. The V and J ends lost 0 bases and 4 bases respectively, with 7 bases between them. This CDR3 contains 13 residues. Germline CDR1 SGHNT, CDR2 YYREEE (reference sequence). The data were taken from a study of blood T cell repertoires in COVID-19. The sequence was obtained from a human donor in a cohort sampled during active COVID-19. The source material was peripheral blood. This chain uses TRBV5-4 with TRBJ1-2, with D uncertain. The DNA of the CDR3 is TGTGCCAGCAGCTTGGGGCTTCTCTATGGCTACACCTTC. Protein: CASSLGLLYGYTF.